These 28 T cell receptor beta chains originate from one sample sequenced in a study of T-cell reconstitution after alpha-beta-depleted transplantation in children. As it was prepared, the TCRbeta library received unique molecular identifiers. Each CDR3 protein is one row after TCRdb ran MiXCR on the PCR reads. The sample contains hundreds of thousands of distinct CDR3 sequences, roughly 33% of which appear only once. The sample was PBMCs from the stem cell graft donor, taken from the stem cell graft. All receptors come from a human donor who donated a stem cell graft to a child with aplastic anemia.

The chain uses TRBV15 and TRBJ1-2, with D possibly matching TRBD1 (5 bases). This CDR3 region has 19 residues. Trimming pared 3 bases from V and 0 bases from J, leaving 23 bases between. CDR1 and CDR2 (germline): LNHNV, YYDKDF (reference sequence). In nucleotides, the CDR3 is TGTGCCACCAGCAGGCATCGAGGAACGATGGGGGGATCTAACTATGGCTACACCTTC. It encodes CATSRHRGTMGGSNYGYTF.

The chain combines TRBV4-3 with TRBJ1-5, with 8 nucleotides matching TRBD1. Germline V gives CDR1 LGHNA, CDR2 YSLEER. The CDR3 spans 14 residues. J lost 7 bases, V lost 4 bases, and 6 bases had no gene match. CDR3 in amino acids: CASSPRTGRQPQHF. The CDR3, as DNA: TGCGCCAGCAGCCCGCGGACAGGGAGGCAGCCCCAGCATTTT.

The genes are TRBV18 and TRBJ2-5; a weak D match, TRBD1 (6 bases). The CDR3 extends over 15 amino acids. The germline gives CDR1 KGHSH, CDR2 LQKENI. Trimming took 3 bases from V and 2 from J, leaving 13 bases between them. The CDR3 coding sequence is TGTGCCAGCTCACCTACAGGGTTGCCTCAAGAGACCCAGTACTTC. This translates into CASSPTGLPQETQYF.

The CDR3 DNA reads TGTGCCAGCAGTTTAGGAGGGGCGGGATCCTACGAGCAGTACTTC. Residues: CASSLGGAGSYEQYF. This sequence joins TRBV27 and TRBJ2-7; a weak D match, TRBD2 (6 bases). Germline V gives CDR1 MNHEY, CDR2 SMNVEV (reference sequence). This CDR3 region has 15 residues. Trimming stripped 2 bases from V and 1 base from J, with 12 bases between.

This clonotype was recorded at least ten times. The chain uses TRBV29-1 and TRBJ2-5; 7 bases agree with TRBD1. V trimming: 7 bases; J trimming: 5 bases; junction bases outside the gene matches: 10. Per the germline V gene, CDR1 is SQVTM and CDR2 is ANQGSEA. This CDR3 has 13 residues. CDR3 residues: CSAAGGNGETQYF. The CDR3 DNA follows: TGCAGCGCCGCAGGGGGTAACGGGGAGACCCAGTACTTC. Looking up the rest from reference TRBV29-1 and TRBJ2-5 gives the full variable domain: SAVISQKPSRDICQRGTSLTIQCQVDSQVTMMFWYRQQPGQSLTLIATANQGSEATYESGFVIDKFPISRPNLTFSTLTVSNMSPEDSSIYLCSAAGGNGETQYFGPGTRLLVL.

V usage is TRBV24-1 and J usage is TRBJ2-5; 7 bases line up with TRBD1. This CDR3 contains 15 residues. Per germline, CDR1 KGHDR and CDR2 SFDVKD. V was pared by 4 bases and J by 1 base, with 5 bases of the junction left unmatched. The DNA of the CDR3 is TGTGCCACCAGTGACCCCGGACAGGCCCAAGAGACCCAGTACTTC. It specifies CATSDPGQAQETQYF.

For the CDR3, the DNA is TGTGCCTGGAGTACCCCGTCCATGAACACTGAAGCTTTCTTT. Translating it yields CAWSTPSMNTEAFF. The chain recombines TRBV30 with TRBJ1-1; unclear D gene. The CDR3 length is 14 residues. V lost 2 bases and J 0 bases, leaving 10 bases between the germline ends. Per the germline V gene, CDR1 is GTSNPN and CDR2 is SVGIG (reference sequence).

This clonotype has a handful of counts. CDR3 loop: CASSSSLSSSSYEQYF. CDR3 coding DNA: TGTGCCAGCAGCTCGAGCCTTAGCTCTAGCTCCTACGAGCAGTACTTC. The rearrangement links TRBV11-2 to TRBJ2-7, with unresolved D. CDR1 and CDR2 from the germline V gene are SGHAT and FQNNGV. The CDR3 is made up of 16 amino acids. V lost 4 bases and J lost 0, with 16 bases in between.

The chain joins TRBV29-1 to TRBJ2-1, with D perhaps matching TRBD2 (5 bases). Germline-derived CDR1 and CDR2 are SQVTM and ANQGSEA. The CDR3 sequence is 13 residues long. Between the trimmed V and J ends, which lost 7 bases and 0 bases, there was a span of 10 bases. CDR3 in amino acids: CSGRGSSYNEQFF. The CDR3 DNA follows: TGCAGCGGGAGAGGGAGCTCCTACAATGAGCAGTTCTTC.

The J gene is TRBJ2-5, the V gene TRBV12-3 or TRBV12-4; 10 bases fit TRBD2. There are 16 residues in the CDR3. V lost 3 bases to trimming and J lost 4 bases; unmatched junction nucleotides: 8. The DNA for the CDR3 is TGTGCCAGCAGTTTTGAAGCGGGAGGGCCGGGAGAGACCCAGTACTTC. Translated, it gives CASSFEAGGPGETQYF.

In its sample, this clonotype was seen once. The genes are TRBV6-2 or TRBV6-3 and TRBJ1-1; D might be TRBD1 (6 bases). V lost 5 bases and J lost 7, with 14 bases in between. CDR1 and CDR2 (germline): MNHEY, SVGEGT. This CDR3 spans 13 amino acids. CDR3 bases: TGTGCCAGCAGTCGAAACACAGGGTTTGAAGCTTTCTTT. Amino acids: CASSRNTGFEAFF.

The V call is TRBV6-5, the J call TRBJ1-1; D not certain. V shed 3 bases and J shed 2 bases, with 7 bases lying between them. Per the germline V gene, CDR1 is MNHEY and CDR2 is SVGAGI. The CDR3 length is 13 residues. CDR3 nucleotides: TGTGCCAGCAGTTATTCCAGCAACACTGAAGCTTTCTTT. Protein: CASSYSSNTEAFF.

This clonotype was counted a few times. CDR3 nucleotide sequence: TGTGCCAGCAGCCGACCCGGGACAGGCGAGGCAGCCCTCCACTTT. Encoded protein: CASSRPGTGEAALHF. The chain recombines TRBV3-1 with TRBJ1-6; TRBD1 agrees at 8 bases. CDR1 is LGHDT and CDR2 is YNNKEL in the germline V gene (reference sequence). Trimming removed 4 bases from V and 14 bases from J; junction bases left unmatched: 13. There are 15 residues in the CDR3.

The rearrangement uses TRBV5-5 and TRBJ2-1, with a tentative D call TRBD1 (5 bases). V was shortened by 4 bases and J by 4 bases, with 18 bases between the two germline ends. Germline CDR1 is SGHKS and CDR2 is YYEKEE (reference sequence). The CDR3 totals 16 residues. For the CDR3, the DNA is TGTGCCAGCAGCCAGGGTGGGCCCCCCATGTACAATGAGCAGTTCTTC. Protein: CASSQGGPPMYNEQFF.

The DNA for the CDR3 is TGTGCCAGCAGCTTAGATCCCTTGGTAGCCAAGGAGACCCAGTACTTC. This encodes CASSLDPLVAKETQYF. The chain couples TRBV7-2 to TRBJ2-5; D is unclear. The CDR3 sequence is 16 residues long. V lost 1 base to trimming and J lost 5 bases, with 17 bases between them. Germline lookup yields CDR1 SGHTA and CDR2 FQGNSA.

This clonotype was detected only a few times. The genes are TRBV20-1 and TRBJ2-3; D not certain. The CDR3 runs to 14 residues. CDR1 and CDR2 (germline): DFQATT, SNEGSKA (reference sequence). Trimming left V 6 bases short and J 2 bases short, with 15 bases between. CDR3: CSADELYSTDTQYF. Here the CDR3 DNA reads TGCAGTGCGGATGAGTTGTACTCCACAGATACGCAGTATTTT.

This clonotype was recorded at least ten times. The chain couples TRBV6-2 or TRBV6-3 to TRBJ2-7; no firm D call. Germline V gene lookup returns CDR1 MNHEY and CDR2 SVGEGT. The CDR3 runs 13 residues. V was shortened by 4 bases and J by 0 bases, with 7 bases between the two germline ends. The DNA for the CDR3 is TGTGCCAGCAGTTCTTGGGACTCCTACGAGCAGTACTTC. This codes for CASSSWDSYEQYF.

The J gene is TRBJ1-2, the V gene TRBV14; no reliable D call. Germline-derived CDR1 and CDR2 are SGHDN and FVKESK. V was pared by 4 bases and J by 2 bases, with 17 bases between. The CDR3 runs to 16 residues. The CDR3 reads CASSPAAAHPNYGYTF. The CDR3 region has the DNA TGTGCCAGCAGCCCTGCGGCGGCCCATCCCAACTATGGCTACACCTTC. The variable domain in full, completed from reference TRBV14 and TRBJ1-2, reads EAGVTQFPSHSVIEKGQTVTLRCDPISGHDNLYWYRRVMGKEIKFLLHFVKESKQDESGMPNNRFLAERTGGTYSTLKVQPAELEDSGVYFCASSPAAAHPNYGYTFGSGTRLTVV.

This clonotype was seen a handful of times. This chain joins TRBV12-3 or TRBV12-4 and TRBJ2-4; D gene unclear. Trimming removed 1 base at V and 1 base at J, with 2 bases between. This CDR3 has 13 amino acids. The CDR3: CASSLGAKNIQYF. The CDR3 DNA is TGTGCCAGCAGTTTAGGGGCCAAAAACATTCAGTACTTC.

The chain combines TRBV11-1 with TRBJ2-1, with 7 bases that match TRBD1. V was clipped by 5 bases and J by 5 bases; unmatched bases: 15. There are 17 residues in the CDR3. Germline V gives CDR1 SGHAT, CDR2 FQDESV (reference sequence). The DNA of the CDR3 is TGTGCCAGCAGCCCAACAAGTAGGGGACAGCTTGACAATGAGCAGTTCTTC. Its protein product is CASSPTSRGQLDNEQFF.

This chain connects TRBV29-1 to TRBJ2-1, with 13 bases identical to TRBD2. Germline CDR1 SQVTM, CDR2 ANQGSEA. This CDR3 is built from 14 residues. V lost 7 bases and J lost 6; bases outside the gene matches: 6. The CDR3, as DNA: TGCAGCGCGATGGGACTAGCGGGATTCAATGAGCAGTTCTTC. The encoded protein is CSAMGLAGFNEQFF.

The sample holds a few counts of this clonotype. The chain uses TRBV12-3 or TRBV12-4 and TRBJ2-1, with 7 bases lining up with TRBD2. The CDR3 spans 15 residues. V was clipped by 6 bases and J by 6 bases; unmatched bases: 11. CDR3 nucleotides: TGTGCCAGCAGACCCGCGGGAGATCGGGGCAATGAGCAGTTCTTC. Protein: CASRPAGDRGNEQFF.

This rearrangement joins TRBV5-1 to TRBJ2-1; D gene uncertain. CDR3 length equals 15 residues. V lost 6 bases and J 4 bases, leaving 17 bases between the germline ends. Germline assignment: CDR1 SGHRS and CDR2 YFSETQ. The CDR3 DNA is TGCGCCAGCACCCCGCCCGGCCTGCGTTACAATGAGCAGTTCTTC. This encodes CASTPPGLRYNEQFF.

The chain has TRBV29-1 and TRBJ1-1; D call uncertain. V lost 6 bases, J lost 0 bases, and 14 bases lay in between. CDR3 length: 14 amino acids. Looked up from germline, CDR1 is SQVTM and CDR2 is ANQGSEA. For the CDR3, the DNA is TGCAGCGTATACGGGCCCTCCTTGAACACTGAAGCTTTCTTT. Its protein product is CSVYGPSLNTEAFF.

This chain uses TRBV19 with TRBJ1-4; 7 nucleotides align to TRBD1. With 6 bases clipped from V and 5 bases from J, the junction kept 6 bases outside the gene matches. The CDR3 has 14 residues. The germline CDR1 and CDR2 sequences are LNHDA and SQIVND (reference sequence). CDR3 DNA sequence: TGTGCCAGTAGGCGGGGACAGCAAAATGAAAAACTGTTTTTT. It yields the protein CASRRGQQNEKLFF.

V is TRBV15 and J is TRBJ2-1; TRBD1 or TRBD2 may be the D gene (5 bases each). Trimming cost V 2 bases and J 15 bases, with 17 bases left between them. The germline V gene has CDR1 LNHNV and CDR2 YYDKDF (reference sequence). The CDR3 loop spans 13 amino acids. The CDR3 DNA is TGTGCCACCAGCAGAAGCGTAGGGACCCAGGGGTTCTTC. It encodes CATSRSVGTQGFF.

In its sample, this clonotype was seen once. The V call is TRBV5-6, the J call TRBJ2-6; TRBD1 agrees at 7 bases. Germline CDR1 is SGHDT and CDR2 is YYEEEE. The CDR3 spans 18 residues. Trimming cost V 4 bases and J 4 bases; bases outside gene matches: 14. The CDR3 DNA sequence: TGTGCCAGCAGCCCGGTCCAGGGGGTTTCTCTCGGGGCCAACGTCCTGACTTTC. The encoded protein is CASSPVQGVSLGANVLTF. The variable domain in full, completed from reference TRBV5-6 and TRBJ2-6, reads DAGVTQSPTHLIKTRGQQVTLRCSPKSGHDTVSWYQQALGQGPQFIFQYYEEEERQRGNFPDRFSGHQFPNYSSELNVNALLLGDSALYLCASSPVQGVSLGANVLTFGAGSRLTVL.

The chain employs TRBV7-2 and TRBJ2-5, with a weak D call TRBD2 (6 bases). The CDR3 extends over 16 amino acids. Trimming left V 5 bases short and J 0 bases short, with 16 bases between. CDR1 is SGHTA, CDR2 FQGNSA, per germline. Here the CDR3 DNA reads TGTGCCAGCAGCCTGCATGGCGGGATGTACCAAGAGACCCAGTACTTC. Translated: CASSLHGGMYQETQYF.